This T cell receptor beta chain was recorded in a study of CD8+ T cells in alopecia areata. CD4, CD8alpha, NKG2D, NKG2ACE and other markers guided sorting of pooled cutaneous lymph node cells. Extraction and reverse transcription of RNA yielded cDNA as the sequencing template. Clones were sequenced by immunoSEQ multiplex PCR, and TCRdb holds only the in-frame ones, with some missing. Reported are about 270,000 clones, none seen only once; the ten largest carry less than 1.5%. Remarks on this clone: The listed genes are named as in mouse. The read falls 4 residues short of the CDR3 end, and the missing part is taken from the germline J gene.

The CDR3 length is 14 residues. Trimming stripped 2 bases from V and 0 bases from J, with 7 bases between. Germline lookup yields CDR1 NNHDY and CDR2 SYVADS. This clonotype originated in a C3H/HeJ mouse with alopecia areata. This mouse strain has H2-k as its MHC haplotype. The sequenced sample consisted of CD4+ T cells sorted from a lymph node. The chain employs TRBV13-3 and TRBJ2-3; D unclear. CDR3 DNA (partial): TGTGCCAGCAGTGAGACTCCTAGTGCAGAA. Its translation: CASSETPSAE. The entire CDR3 protein is CASSETPSAETLYF.